This paragraph covers one TCR beta chain sequence. Its antigen is still unknown. Researchers ran eight separate cDNA reactions for each sample. The cDNA of both the TCRalpha and TCRbeta chains was subjected to two nested PCRs of approximately 17 and 9 cycles. From the 5' RACE reads, TCRdb lists one entry per CDR3 protein and no DNA. The data show fewer than 200,000 distinct CDR3 sequences, and the top ten clones hold roughly 2.4%. This entry is derived from a study of monozygotic twins with inflammatory bowel disease. Study-wide results and limits: Compared with healthy co-twins, IBD patients showed reduced TCRbeta repertoire diversity by inverse Simpson. Variability may have been added to patient repertoires by differing immunosuppressive treatments.

This CDR3 has 14 residues. This TCR derives from a human donor with ulcerative colitis or Crohn's disease, or a healthy co-twin of an affected twin (not recorded which). Sequencing used blood. The V gene is TRBV12-3 or TRBV12-4, the J gene TRBJ1-3; TCRdb picks TRBD1, but there is no DNA to check that call. The CDR3 loop is CASTLGTGGNTIYF.